This T cell receptor (beta chain) was sequenced in a study of blood T cells in healthy people across ages. CDR1 is SGHTA and CDR2 is FQGTGA in the germline V gene. This CDR3 has 15 residues. Those donating, healthy Caucasian individuals from Russia, were aged about 6 to 95. Study results and caveats: No one knew whether donors had CMV, which possibly confounded expanded clonotype changes. Reliance upon unsorted PBMCs precluded definitive naive versus antigen-experienced comparison.

A sample-barcoded 5' primer and a J-beta primer mix were used in a second PCR of about 6 to 12 cycles. TCRdb redid the calling of the 5' RACE reads with MiXCR, one entry per CDR3 protein. The repertoire holds 700,000 to 900,000 distinct CDR3 sequences, with around 25% as singletons. Details on this clonotype: What it recognizes is unknown. An end of the junction does not agree with germline; a read error may underlie this.

A further study also used this sample, focusing on T cells of mothers and their children. That paper notes: About six children, together with their three healthy Caucasian mothers, made up the donors.

The V and J genes are TRBV7-3 and TRBJ1-4; weak D call: TRBD1 (5 bases). The specimen was blood. The clonotype was recovered from a boy between 5 and 17 years old in good health. The CDR3, as DNA: TGTGCCAACAGCCCGTCCGGGATGGGACATGAAAAACTGTTTTTT. Translating gives CANSPSGMGHEKLFF.